This record covers a single TCR beta chain. This entry is derived from a study of glioma-infiltrating T cells after dendritic cell vaccination. V lost 1 base to trimming and J lost 2 bases, with 8 bases between them. CDR1 MGHDK and CDR2 SYGVNS come from the germline V gene. The CDR3 loop spans 14 amino acids. Assay: immunoSEQ multiplex PCR; the TCRdb copy retains only in-frame clones and omits some. The data show 95,000 to 110,000 clones, about four fifths seen once. The sample was blood, taken before dendritic cell vaccination. The source of this sequence is a human donor with glioblastoma. The genes are TRBV25-1 and TRBJ1-2; D unclear. The DNA of the CDR3 is TGTGCCAGCAGTGAATTCGGGTGGAACTATGGCTACACCTTC. As protein: CASSEFGWNYGYTF.